These 10 T cell receptor beta chains share one sample of origin, sequenced in a study of blood T cell repertoires in COVID-19. Profiling relied on immunoSEQ multiplex PCR, and the TCRdb table lists in-frame clones only, not all of them. Among 50,000 to 65,000 clones listed, around nine tenths were seen once. Sequenced: peripheral blood. These receptors were taken from a man aged 65 to 85 with acute or convalescent COVID-19.

The chain joins TRBV6-5 to TRBJ2-5, with 12 bases matching TRBD2. Germline-derived CDR1 and CDR2 are MNHEY and SVGAGI. The CDR3 runs to 15 residues. J gave up 4 bases and V 2 bases, and 2 bases lay outside the gene matches. The CDR3 DNA is TGTGCCAGCAGTTACCTAGCGGGGGGGGGAGAGACCCAGTACTTC. Translation: CASSYLAGGGETQYF.

The J gene is TRBJ2-4, the V gene TRBV28, with 7 bases aligning to TRBD1. Losses at the gene ends were 5 bases for V and 0 bases for J; bases not matched to a gene: 19. Germline V gene lookup returns CDR1 MDHEN and CDR2 SYDVKM. This CDR3 comprises 20 residues. The CDR3 spells CASSLEQGNSRLLAKNIQYF. In DNA, the CDR3 is TGTGCCAGCAGTCTGGAACAGGGGAATAGCAGACTGCTAGCCAAAAACATTCAGTACTTC.

The genes are TRBV19 and TRBJ1-2; the D is unclear. CDR1 is LNHDA, CDR2 SQIVND, per germline (reference sequence). CDR3 length: 15 residues. Trimming took 7 bases from V and 2 from J, leaving 17 bases between them. The CDR3 DNA reads TGTGCCAGTATGCGGGGTATAATGGAAAACTATGGCTACACCTTC. Its protein is CASMRGIMENYGYTF.

With respect to this clone: The junction shows a germline mismatch at one end, possibly a read error. The rearrangement links TRBV7-7 to TRBJ2-1; 12 nucleotides agree with TRBD1. Germline lookup yields CDR1 SSHAT and CDR2 FNYEAQ (reference sequence). CDR3 size: 15 residues. This CDR3 is CASSTGQGALYEQFF. The CDR3 nucleotides are TGTGCTAGCAGCACGGGACAGGGGGCCCTATATGAGCAGTTCTTC.

The V and J genes are TRBV28 and TRBJ2-5; TRBD1 might be the D (6 bases). Germline lookup yields CDR1 MDHEN and CDR2 SYDVKM. The CDR3 extends over 16 amino acids. Trimming shortened V by 8 bases and J by 2 bases, and 21 bases separated the two germline ends. DNA of the CDR3: TGTGCCAGCTACACCGGGACAAGTTTGGGGCAAGAGACCCAGTACTTC. This translates into CASYTGTSLGQETQYF. Combining the CDR3 with reference TRBV28 and TRBJ2-5 gives the whole variable domain DVKVTQSSRYLVKRTGEKVFLECVQDMDHENMFWYRQDPGLGLRLIYFSYDVKMKEKGDIPEGYSVSREKKERFSLILESASTNQTSMYLCASYTGTSLGQETQYFGPGTRLLVL.

This clone was observed a handful of times. The chain carries TRBV4-1 and TRBJ2-1, with a tentative D call TRBD1 (6 bases). This CDR3 region has 17 residues. The germline V gene has CDR1 MGHRA and CDR2 YSYEKL. The germline V and J ends were trimmed by 6 bases and 9 bases, with 27 bases remaining between them. The CDR3 DNA reads TGCGCCAGCAGTCCGGACAGCCAAGTCGCCCGACACAGTGAGCAGTTCTTC. It translates to CASSPDSQVARHSEQFF.

This CDR3 is CASSGGTGGWYGYTF. CDR3 sequence (DNA): TGTGCCAGCAGCGGGGGGACAGGGGGCTGGTATGGCTACACCTTC. This chain connects TRBV9 to TRBJ1-2; 12 bases are a match to TRBD1. V shed 3 bases, J shed 5 bases, and the junction held 5 bases outside the gene matches. This CDR3 has 15 residues. Germline assignment: CDR1 SGDLS and CDR2 YYNGEE.

The chain uses TRBV27 and TRBJ1-6, with 8 bases fitting TRBD1. CDR3 length: 13 residues. The ends lost 5 bases at V and 10 bases at J; junction bases unmatched: 4. CDR1 is MNHEY, CDR2 SMNVEV, per germline (reference sequence). CDR3 DNA sequence: TGTGCCAGCAGTCGGGACAGGCCCTCACCCCTCCACTTT. Its translation is CASSRDRPSPLHF.

This chain connects TRBV9 to TRBJ2-5; 14 positions match TRBD2. The V gene's germline CDR1 is SGDLS and CDR2 YYNGEE. The CDR3 runs to 18 residues. Unmatched junction bases numbered 13, after V lost 4 bases and J lost 5 bases. CDR3 DNA sequence: TGTGCCAGCAGCCCAACCCTGACTAGCGGGGGGGCGGGGGAGACCCAGTACTTC. Its translation is CASSPTLTSGGAGETQYF.

The chain has TRBV6-6 and TRBJ1-1; 7 bases agree with TRBD1. V lost 5 bases to trimming and J lost 0 bases; unmatched junction nucleotides: 12. Germline CDR1 MNHNY, CDR2 SVGAGI (reference sequence). This CDR3 spans 17 amino acids. The CDR3 sequence is CASSPRQGTYMNTEAFF. Written as DNA, the CDR3 is TGTGCCAGCAGTCCGCGACAGGGCACGTACATGAACACTGAAGCTTTCTTT.